A selection of T cell receptor beta chains follows, all from one sample in a study of CD8+ T cells in alopecia areata. TCRdb's copy holds only in-frame clones and misses some; the assay was immunoSEQ multiplex PCR. This table holds approximately 140,000 clones, 45% to 60% found once. Sequencing used CD4+ T cells sorted from blood. The receptors here all came from a human donor with alopecia areata. CDR3s include the opening cysteine and the closing phenylalanine or tryptophan. The order of the fields is D gene, V gene, J gene, clone size, CDR3 DNA, CDR3 protein. The D gene is left open where the match is weak. Clone size is given for some rows only: seen once, a few or many times, or a class if the clone is expanded.

D: TRBD2
V: TRBV18
J: TRBJ2-5
size: .
DNA: TGTGCCAGCTCCCGGGACTATCAAGAGACCCAGTACTTC
CDR3: CASSRDYQETQYF

D: TRBD1
V: TRBV29-1
J: TRBJ2-7
size: few
DNA: TGCAGCGTTGAATCAGGGGGTGAAGAGCAGTACTTC
CDR3: CSVESGGEEQYF

D: .
V: TRBV27
J: TRBJ2-1
size: .
DNA: TGTGCCAGCAAAAGCCCTAGCAGCCATGAGCAGTTCTTC
CDR3: CASKSPSSHEQFF

D: .
V: TRBV18
J: TRBJ2-2
size: .
DNA: TGTGCCAGCTCATCACCAGGTCAGGGGATTGCCGGGGAGCTGTTTTTT
CDR3: CASSSPGQGIAGELFF

D: .
V: TRBV2
J: TRBJ2-6
size: .
DNA: TGTGCCAGCAGTAAACCAGGGACAACTGGGGCCAACGTCCTGACTTTC
CDR3: CASSKPGTTGANVLTF

D: .
V: TRBV28
J: TRBJ1-5
size: .
DNA: TGTGCCAGCAGTTTGTGGGGGGCGAACCAGCCCCAGCATTTT
CDR3: CASSLWGANQPQHF

D: .
V: TRBV6-6
J: TRBJ1-5
size: .
DNA: TGTGCCAGCACTCTCGGGGGAGGCCAGCCCCAGCATTTT
CDR3: CASTLGGGQPQHF

D: .
V: TRBV5-1
J: TRBJ1-2
size: .
DNA: TGCGCCAGCAGCTTGGGGCAGGACATCAACTATGGCTACACCTTC
CDR3: CASSLGQDINYGYTF

D: .
V: TRBV7-3
J: TRBJ1-1
size: few
DNA: TGTGCCAGCAGCTCGGGACAGAACACTGAAGCTTTCTTT
CDR3: CASSSGQNTEAFF

D: .
V: TRBV2
J: TRBJ1-5
size: few
DNA: TGTGCCAGCAGTCGGGACCATAGCAATCAGCCCCAGCATTTT
CDR3: CASSRDHSNQPQHF

D: TRBD2
V: TRBV7-9
J: TRBJ2-7
size: .
DNA: TGTGCCAGCAAAGAGCGGGAGTTTGGGGACGAGCAGTACTTC
CDR3: CASKEREFGDEQYF

D: .
V: TRBV2
J: TRBJ1-1
size: .
DNA: TGTGCCAGCAGCCGAGGGGGAAAGAAAGCTTTCTTT
CDR3: CASSRGGKKAFF

D: .
V: TRBV6-6
J: TRBJ1-5
size: .
DNA: TGTGCCAGCATTGATTCTGGGGGTCAGCCCCAGCATTTT
CDR3: CASIDSGGQPQHF

D: .
V: TRBV30
J: TRBJ2-3
size: .
DNA: TGTGCCTGGAGAAGGGAGGAGGCGATAGATACGCAGTATTTT
CDR3: CAWRREEAIDTQYF

D: TRBD1
V: TRBV29-1
J: TRBJ2-7
size: .
DNA: TGCAGCGTGGCACCGGGACAGGGCCTTTACGAGCAGTACTTC
CDR3: CSVAPGQGLYEQYF

D: .
V: TRBV28
J: TRBJ1-1
size: .
DNA: TGTGCCAGCAGTAAGGGGTCTGAAGCTTTCTTT
CDR3: CASSKGSEAFF

D: .
V: TRBV2
J: TRBJ1-4
size: .
DNA: TGTGCCAGCAGAGAGGACACCTATAATGAAAAACTGTTTTTT
CDR3: CASREDTYNEKLFF

D: .
V: TRBV29-1
J: TRBJ2-3
size: few
DNA: TGCAGCGTTGCCGGAGGGGGGGAGACAGATACGCAGTATTTT
CDR3: CSVAGGGETDTQYF

D: .
V: TRBV28
J: TRBJ2-3
size: .
DNA: TGTGCCAGCAGTTCATCCCTCCGGGGGTCCCGAACAGATACGCAGTATTTT
CDR3: CASSSSLRGSRTDTQYF

D: .
V: TRBV28
J: TRBJ1-1
size: .
DNA: TGTGCCAGCAGTGATCCATCCACTGAAGCTTTCTTT
CDR3: CASSDPSTEAFF

D: .
V: TRBV7-9
J: TRBJ1-5
size: .
DNA: TGTGCCAGCCGGAGGGCTGATCAGCCCCAGCATTTT
CDR3: CASRRADQPQHF

D: .
V: TRBV15
J: TRBJ2-5
size: .
DNA: TGTGCCACCAGCAGAGATCTCGTCTCCATCCAAGAGACCCAGTACTTC
CDR3: CATSRDLVSIQETQYF

D: TRBD2
V: TRBV30
J: TRBJ2-7
size: .
DNA: TGTGCCTGGAGGCGGGGGGTCTACGAGCAGTACTTC
CDR3: CAWRRGVYEQYF

D: TRBD1
V: TRBV29-1
J: TRBJ1-2
size: few
DNA: TGCAGCGCGGGACAGGGAAGTTGGAGCTATGGCTACACCTTC
CDR3: CSAGQGSWSYGYTF

D: .
V: TRBV6-1
J: TRBJ1-1
size: once
DNA: TGTGCCAGCAGTGACGGGAGGGGGAGCACTGAAGCTTTCTTT
CDR3: CASSDGRGSTEAFF

D: .
V: TRBV29-1
J: TRBJ1-1
size: .
DNA: TGCAGCGTTGGGGCAGGAGACACTGAAGCTTTCTTT
CDR3: CSVGAGDTEAFF

D: .
V: TRBV6-5
J: TRBJ2-1
size: few
DNA: TGTGCCAGCAGTTATATCGTGGGAGAGCAGTTCTTC
CDR3: CASSYIVGEQFF

D: .
V: TRBV20-1
J: TRBJ2-1
size: .
DNA: TGCAGTGCCCGACCGTACAATGAGCAGTTCTTC
CDR3: CSARPYNEQFF

D: .
V: TRBV29-1
J: TRBJ1-2
size: few
DNA: TGCAGCGTTGTGGGACGTGAGGGCTACACCTTC
CDR3: CSVVGREGYTF

D: .
V: TRBV27
J: TRBJ2-2
size: .
DNA: TGTGCCAGCAGTTTATCCCAAAGGGTTGCCGGGGAGCTGTTTTTT
CDR3: CASSLSQRVAGELFF

D: .
V: TRBV4-1
J: TRBJ2-3
size: .
DNA: TGCGCCAGCAGCCCTAGGGACTTCGAAGATACGCAGTATTTT
CDR3: CASSPRDFEDTQYF

D: .
V: TRBV30
J: TRBJ2-7
size: .
DNA: TGTGCCTGGAGTGTAGGAGGGAACCACTACGAGCAGTACTTC
CDR3: CAWSVGGNHYEQYF

D: TRBD2
V: TRBV28
J: TRBJ2-7
size: .
DNA: TGTGCCAGCAGTCCCCGGACTAGCGGGAGGGAGAGGGAGCAGTACTTC
CDR3: CASSPRTSGREREQYF

D: TRBD2
V: TRBV6-5
J: TRBJ2-1
size: few
DNA: TGTGCCAGCAGGGGACTAGCGGGAGTGGATGAGCAGTTCTTC
CDR3: CASRGLAGVDEQFF

D: TRBD1
V: TRBV9
J: TRBJ2-7
size: .
DNA: TGTGCCAGCAGCGTAGCAGGGACAGTCAATTACGAGCAGTACTTC
CDR3: CASSVAGTVNYEQYF

D: .
V: TRBV29-1
J: TRBJ2-2
size: .
DNA: TGCAGCGCTCGGGAGACCGGGGAGCTGTTTTTT
CDR3: CSARETGELFF

D: TRBD1
V: TRBV29-1
J: TRBJ2-7
size: few
DNA: TGCAGCGTTAGAGGGGGTACAGGGGGCTTAAATGGCCACTACGAGCAGTACTTC
CDR3: CSVRGGTGGLNGHYEQYF

D: .
V: TRBV5-1
J: TRBJ2-5
size: .
DNA: TGCGCCAGCAGCCCCTCGGGGGAGACCCAGTACTTC
CDR3: CASSPSGETQYF

D: TRBD2
V: TRBV7-9
J: TRBJ2-2
size: many
DNA: TGTGCCAGCAGCTTCAACGTCGGCGGGAGAAGAACCGGGGAGCTGTTTTTT
CDR3: CASSFNVGGRRTGELFF

D: .
V: TRBV29-1
J: TRBJ1-1
size: .
DNA: TGCAGCATCCTTCGCGGGACGAACACTGAAGCTTTCTTT
CDR3: CSILRGTNTEAFF

D: TRBD1
V: TRBV30
J: TRBJ1-1
size: once
DNA: TGTGCCTGGCGGGGGACAGGGTACGCTGAAGCTTTCTTT
CDR3: CAWRGTGYAEAFF

D: TRBD1
V: TRBV9
J: TRBJ2-7
size: .
DNA: TGTGCCAGCAGCCCACAGGGGGCTGGTAAGCAGTACTTC
CDR3: CASSPQGAGKQYF

D: TRBD2
V: TRBV11-2
J: TRBJ2-4
size: few
DNA: TGTGCCAGCACCTTGAGCGGGAGGGAAAACATTCAGTACTTC
CDR3: CASTLSGRENIQYF

D: TRBD2
V: TRBV27
J: TRBJ2-2
size: .
DNA: TGTGCCAGCAGTTTGAAGACTAGCTTAACCGGGGAGCTGTTTTTT
CDR3: CASSLKTSLTGELFF

D: .
V: TRBV15
J: TRBJ2-3
size: once
DNA: TGTGCCACCAGCAGAGTCAGTTATCGAAATACGCAGTATTTT
CDR3: CATSRVSYRNTQYF

D: .
V: TRBV29-1
J: TRBJ2-1
size: .
DNA: TGCAGCGTAAATGGCGGAGTCGGGCAGTTCTTC
CDR3: CSVNGGVGQFF

D: .
V: TRBV30
J: TRBJ1-4
size: .
DNA: TGTGCCTGGAGTGTACCGGAAAAACTGTTTTTT
CDR3: CAWSVPEKLFF